This TCR beta chain was sequenced during a study of Graves' ophthalmopathy and Graves' hyperthyroidism. The authors amplified TCR beta CDR3 regions, and they did so from RNA transcripts for repertoire sequencing. HTBI-primed first-round RT-PCR preceded second-round multiplex PCR. TCRdb independently ran MiXCR on the multiplex PCR reads; one entry per CDR3 protein. The table shows about 220,000 distinct CDR3 sequences, with 20% to 25% occurring only once. Germline assignment: CDR1 SEHNR and CDR2 FQNEAQ (reference sequence). V was pared by 5 bases and J by 4 bases, with 11 bases between. CDR3 length: 14 residues.

The specimen was peripheral blood. The source of this sequence is a woman in her forties or fifties with Graves' ophthalmopathy. The chain links TRBV7-9 to TRBJ2-2; no reliable D call. The CDR3 region is CASSPMSGTGELFF. The CDR3 DNA reads as TGTGCCAGCAGCCCTATGAGTGGCACCGGGGAGCTGTTTTTT.